This TCR beta chain was sequenced in a study of T cells in Graves' hyperthyroidism and ophthalmopathy. Template material for amplifying TCR beta CDR3 regions consisted of RNA transcripts. Primed by the HTBI set, a first-round RT-PCR was run on the TCR CDR3. TCRdb processed the multiplex PCR reads anew with MiXCR; each CDR3 protein has one entry. The sample holds some 350,000 distinct CDR3 sequences, 15% to 17% seen once. This clonotype was observed at least ten times. This CDR3 is 16 amino acids long. CDR1 is MNHEY and CDR2 is SMNVEV in the germline V gene (reference sequence). The V and J ends lost 3 bases and 5 bases, in that order; junction bases with no gene match: 12.

V gene TRBV27 combines with J gene TRBJ2-5; 7 positions agree with TRBD2. The specimen sequenced was blood. The TCR was taken from a young woman with Graves' hyperthyroidism that later progressed to Graves' ophthalmopathy. CDR3 amino acids: CASSFREEGLRETQYF. In nucleotides, the CDR3 is TGTGCCAGCAGTTTCCGGGAGGAGGGCCTTAGGGAGACCCAGTACTTC.